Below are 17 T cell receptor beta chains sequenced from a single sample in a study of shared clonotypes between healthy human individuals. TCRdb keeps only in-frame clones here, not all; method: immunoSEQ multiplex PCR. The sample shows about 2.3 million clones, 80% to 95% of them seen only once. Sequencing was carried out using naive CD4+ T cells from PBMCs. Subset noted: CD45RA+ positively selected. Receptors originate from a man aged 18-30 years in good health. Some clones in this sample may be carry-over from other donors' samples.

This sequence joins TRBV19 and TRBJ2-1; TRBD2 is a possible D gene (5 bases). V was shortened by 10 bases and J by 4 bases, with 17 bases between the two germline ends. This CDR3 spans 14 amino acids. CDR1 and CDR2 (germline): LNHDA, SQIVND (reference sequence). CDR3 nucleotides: TGTGCCACCCGCCGGGAAGTAACTTACAATGAGCAGTTCTTC. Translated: CATRREVTYNEQFF.

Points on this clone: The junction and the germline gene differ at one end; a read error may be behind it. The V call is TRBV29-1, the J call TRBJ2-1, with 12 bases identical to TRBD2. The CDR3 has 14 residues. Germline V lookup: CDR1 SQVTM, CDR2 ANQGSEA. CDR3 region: CSFETSGRVGEQFF. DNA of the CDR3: TGCAGCTTTGAGACTAGCGGGAGAGTTGGTGAGCAGTTCTTC.

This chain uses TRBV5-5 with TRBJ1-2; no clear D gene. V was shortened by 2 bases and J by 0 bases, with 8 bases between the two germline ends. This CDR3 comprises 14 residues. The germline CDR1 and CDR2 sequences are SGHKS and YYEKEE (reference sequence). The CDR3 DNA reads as TGTGCCAGCAGCTTCATGCAGCCTAACTATGGCTACACCTTC. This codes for CASSFMQPNYGYTF.

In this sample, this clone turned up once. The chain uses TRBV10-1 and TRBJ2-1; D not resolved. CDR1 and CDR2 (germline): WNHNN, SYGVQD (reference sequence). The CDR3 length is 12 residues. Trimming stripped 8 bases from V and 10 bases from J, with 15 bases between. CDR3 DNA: TGCGCCAGCCAAACTCCGGCCGGGGAGCAGTTCTTC. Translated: CASQTPAGEQFF.

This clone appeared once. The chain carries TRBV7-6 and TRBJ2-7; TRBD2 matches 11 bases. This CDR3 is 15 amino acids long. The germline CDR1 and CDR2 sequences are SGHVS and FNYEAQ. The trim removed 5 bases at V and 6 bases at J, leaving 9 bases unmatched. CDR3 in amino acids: CASSAQLAGEREQYF. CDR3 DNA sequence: TGTGCCAGCAGCGCCCAACTAGCGGGAGAACGCGAGCAGTACTTC.

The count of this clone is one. CDR3 bases: TGTGCCAGCAGCTTAGATGGGACAGAAAACACTGAAGCTTTCTTT. This sequence encodes CASSLDGTENTEAFF. The chain has TRBV11-3 and TRBJ1-1; TRBD1 matches at 7 bases. Per germline, CDR1 SGHNT and CDR2 YENEEA. This CDR3 spans 15 amino acids. J gave up 2 bases and V 0 bases, and 3 bases lay outside the gene matches. Based on the CDR3 plus reference TRBV11-3 and TRBJ1-1, the full variable domain is EAGVVQSPRYKIIEKKQPVAFWCNPISGHNTLYWYLQNLGQGPELLIRYENEEAVDDSQLPKDRFSAERLKGVDSTLKIQPAELGDSAVYLCASSLDGTENTEAFFGQGTRLTVV.

The CDR3 DNA sequence: TGTGCCAGCAGCTCAGCGACAGGGCCGATTTATGGCTACACCTTC. It codes for CASSSATGPIYGYTF. The chain carries TRBV11-2 and TRBJ1-2; 7 bases line up with TRBD1. Germline V CDR1 and CDR2: SGHAT, FQNNGV. Germline trimming cut 4 bases from V and 5 bases from J; bases unmatched to any gene: 10. The CDR3 is 15 residues long.

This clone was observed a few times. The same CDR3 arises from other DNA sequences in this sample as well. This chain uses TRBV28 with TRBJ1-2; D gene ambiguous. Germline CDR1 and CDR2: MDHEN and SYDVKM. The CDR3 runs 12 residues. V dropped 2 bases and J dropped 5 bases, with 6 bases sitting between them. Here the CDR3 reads CASSLRVYGYTF. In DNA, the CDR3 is TGTGCCAGCAGTTTACGAGTTTATGGCTACACCTTC.

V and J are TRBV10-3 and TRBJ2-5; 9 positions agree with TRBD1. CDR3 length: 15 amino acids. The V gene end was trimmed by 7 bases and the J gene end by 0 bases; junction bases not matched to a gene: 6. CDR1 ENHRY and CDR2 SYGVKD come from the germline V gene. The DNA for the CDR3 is TGTGCCATCAATCCTGGACAGGGGTACCAAGAGACCCAGTACTTC. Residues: CAINPGQGYQETQYF.

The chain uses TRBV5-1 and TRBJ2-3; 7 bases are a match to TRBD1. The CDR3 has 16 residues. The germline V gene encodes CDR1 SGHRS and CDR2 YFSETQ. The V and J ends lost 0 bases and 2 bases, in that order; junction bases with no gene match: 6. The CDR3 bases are TGCGCCAGCAGCTTGGCTGGGCAGGGGGTCACAGATACGCAGTATTTT. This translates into CASSLAGQGVTDTQYF. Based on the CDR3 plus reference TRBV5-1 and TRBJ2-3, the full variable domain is KAGVTQTPRYLIKTRGQQVTLSCSPISGHRSVSWYQQTPGQGLQFLFEYFSETQRNKGNFPGRFSGRQFSNSRSEMNVSTLELGDSALYLCASSLAGQGVTDTQYFGPGTRLTVL.

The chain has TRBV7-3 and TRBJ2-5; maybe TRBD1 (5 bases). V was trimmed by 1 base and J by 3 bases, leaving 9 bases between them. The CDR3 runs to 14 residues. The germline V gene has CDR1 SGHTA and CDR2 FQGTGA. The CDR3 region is CASSLSGREETQYF. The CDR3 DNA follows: TGTGCCAGCAGCTTAAGCGGCAGGGAAGAGACCCAGTACTTC.

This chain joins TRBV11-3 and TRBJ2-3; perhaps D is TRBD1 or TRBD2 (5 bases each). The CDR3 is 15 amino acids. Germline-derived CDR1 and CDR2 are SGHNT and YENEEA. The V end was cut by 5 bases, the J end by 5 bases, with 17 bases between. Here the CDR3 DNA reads TGTGCCAGCAGCCCAAGTACCGAGAGGGGAGATACGCAGTATTTT. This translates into CASSPSTERGDTQYF. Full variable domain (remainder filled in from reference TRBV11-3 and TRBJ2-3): EAGVVQSPRYKIIEKKQPVAFWCNPISGHNTLYWYLQNLGQGPELLIRYENEEAVDDSQLPKDRFSAERLKGVDSTLKIQPAELGDSAVYLCASSPSTERGDTQYFGPGTRLTVL.

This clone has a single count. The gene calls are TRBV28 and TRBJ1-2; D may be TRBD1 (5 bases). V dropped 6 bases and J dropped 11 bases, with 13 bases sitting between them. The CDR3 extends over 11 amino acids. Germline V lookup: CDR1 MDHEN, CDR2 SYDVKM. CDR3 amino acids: CASRGSGPYTF. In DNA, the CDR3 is TGTGCCAGCAGGGGGTCGGGACCTTACACCTTC.

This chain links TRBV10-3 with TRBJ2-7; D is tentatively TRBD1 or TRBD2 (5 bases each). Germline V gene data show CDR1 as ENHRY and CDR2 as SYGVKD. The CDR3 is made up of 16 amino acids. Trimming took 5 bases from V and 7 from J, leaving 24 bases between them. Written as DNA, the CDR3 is TGTGCCATCAGTTTTCGGACTGTTGGACAAACTACAGAGCAGTACTTC. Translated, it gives CAISFRTVGQTTEQYF.

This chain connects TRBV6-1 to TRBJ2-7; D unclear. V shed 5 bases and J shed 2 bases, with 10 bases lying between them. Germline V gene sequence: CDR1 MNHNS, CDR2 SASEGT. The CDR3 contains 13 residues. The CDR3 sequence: CASSSSQAYEQYF. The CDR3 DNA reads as TGTGCCAGCAGTAGCAGTCAAGCCTACGAGCAGTACTTC.

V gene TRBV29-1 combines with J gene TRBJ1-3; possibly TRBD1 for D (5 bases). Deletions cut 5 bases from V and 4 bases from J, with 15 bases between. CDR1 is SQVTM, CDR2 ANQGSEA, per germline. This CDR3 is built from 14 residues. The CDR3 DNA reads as TGCAGCGTTAGGGACTCGCTGGAGGGAAACACCATATATTTT. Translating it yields CSVRDSLEGNTIYF. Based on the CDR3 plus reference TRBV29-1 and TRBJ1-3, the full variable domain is SAVISQKPSRDICQRGTSLTIQCQVDSQVTMMFWYRQQPGQSLTLIATANQGSEATYESGFVIDKFPISRPNLTFSTLTVSNMSPEDSSIYLCSVRDSLEGNTIYFGEGSWLTVV.

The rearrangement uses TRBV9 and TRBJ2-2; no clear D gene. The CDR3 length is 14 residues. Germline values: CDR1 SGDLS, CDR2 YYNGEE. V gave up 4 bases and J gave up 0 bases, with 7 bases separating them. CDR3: CASSRAANTGELFF. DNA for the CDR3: TGTGCCAGCAGCCGCGCAGCGAACACCGGGGAGCTGTTTTTT.